The 25 T cell receptor beta chains reported below all come from one sample, sequenced in a study of monozygotic twins with inflammatory bowel disease. TCRdb re-called the 5' RACE reads and catalogs CDR3 proteins one per entry, DNA excluded. Its clone listing holds around 150,000 distinct CDR3 sequences. The sequenced sample consisted of blood. Receptors originate from a human donor with ulcerative colitis or Crohn's disease, or a healthy co-twin of an affected twin (not recorded which).

This rearrangement joins TRBV5-1 to TRBJ1-1; TCRdb designates TRBD1, a call that cannot be tested without DNA. This CDR3 spans 14 amino acids. CDR1 is SGHRS and CDR2 is YFSETQ in the germline V gene. CDR3 sequence: CASSFGGQDTEAFF.

The chain combines TRBV13 with TRBJ2-5; lacking DNA, the TRBD1 call made by TCRdb goes unchecked. Germline assignment: CDR1 PRHDT and CDR2 FYEKMQ (reference sequence). The CDR3 contains 16 residues. The CDR3 protein is CASSFPGQGPLETQYF.

This sequence joins TRBV27 and TRBJ2-6; the D call from TCRdb, TRBD1, cannot be confirmed without DNA. Germline V gene sequence: CDR1 MNHEY, CDR2 SMNVEV (reference sequence). This CDR3 has 18 residues. The CDR3: CASSPWDRALRGANVLTF.

V gene TRBV20-1 combines with J gene TRBJ2-3; there is no DNA to check the TCRdb D call of TRBD1. The germline V gene has CDR1 DFQATT and CDR2 SNEGSKA (reference sequence). There are 14 residues in the CDR3. CDR3 region: CSARDLAPGDTQYF.

The chain employs TRBV20-1 and TRBJ2-1; the D call from TCRdb, TRBD1, cannot be confirmed without DNA. Germline V gene lookup returns CDR1 DFQATT and CDR2 SNEGSKA (reference sequence). There are 14 residues in the CDR3. The CDR3 is CSARVKGRYNEQFF.

This rearrangement joins TRBV7-8 to TRBJ2-5; TCRdb gives TRBD1 as the D gene, but with no DNA this cannot be confirmed. The V gene's germline CDR1 is SGHVS and CDR2 FQNEAQ. The CDR3 is made up of 15 amino acids. This CDR3 reads CASSLGGKSQETQYF.

The chain joins TRBV12-3 or TRBV12-4 to TRBJ2-3; lacking DNA, the TRBD1 call made by TCRdb goes unchecked. This CDR3 is built from 18 residues. The CDR3 loop is CASSLARDRGGFTDTQYF.

J is TRBJ2-1 and V is TRBV7-3. The CDR3 consists of 16 residues. Looked up from germline, CDR1 is SGHTA and CDR2 is FQGTGA. CDR3: CASSLYPTSSYNEQFF.

The chain employs TRBV20-1 and TRBJ2-5; the D call from TCRdb, TRBD2, cannot be confirmed without DNA. CDR1 DFQATT and CDR2 SNEGSKA come from the germline V gene (reference sequence). The CDR3 sequence is 14 residues long. CDR3 residues: CSAGLSGREEIQYF.

The chain carries TRBV20-1 and TRBJ2-5; the TCRdb call, TRBD1, lacks DNA for checking. The CDR3 length is 13 residues. CDR1 DFQATT and CDR2 SNEGSKA come from the germline V gene (reference sequence). The CDR3: CSAEQGGVETQYF.

The gene calls are TRBV2 and TRBJ1-5. Germline V gene data show CDR1 as SNHLY and CDR2 as FYNNEI. The CDR3 is made up of 15 amino acids. CDR3 sequence: CASKREGSGNQPQHF.

This chain links TRBV7-8 with TRBJ2-1; the TCRdb call, TRBD1, lacks DNA for checking. The CDR3 consists of 13 residues. Germline V gives CDR1 SGHVS, CDR2 FQNEAQ. This chain's CDR3 is CASGDRVYNEQFF. Full variable domain (rest looked up from reference TRBV7-8 and TRBJ2-1): GAGVSQSPRYKVAKRGQDVALRCDPISGHVSLFWYQQALGQGPEFLTYFQNEAQLDKSGLPSDRFFAERPEGSVSTLKIQRTQQEDSAVYLCASGDRVYNEQFFGPGTRLTVL.

The chain joins TRBV3-1 to TRBJ2-1. CDR1 and CDR2 (germline): LGHDT, YNNKEL (reference sequence). The CDR3 contains 15 residues. The CDR3 sequence is CASSLASGTLIEQFF.

This chain uses TRBV5-6 with TRBJ2-2; TCRdb designates TRBD1, a call that cannot be tested without DNA. Germline lookup yields CDR1 SGHDT and CDR2 YYEEEE. This CDR3 contains 14 residues. The CDR3 spells CASSQTTGSGELFF.

The V call is TRBV5-4, the J call TRBJ2-4. The CDR3 is made up of 11 amino acids. Germline lookup yields CDR1 SGHNT and CDR2 YYREEE (reference sequence). The CDR3 protein is CASSLGNIQYF.

This chain connects TRBV12-3 or TRBV12-4 to TRBJ2-7. This CDR3 is built from 15 residues. The CDR3 protein is CASSLGLGTSYEQYF.

The chain employs TRBV18 and TRBJ2-5; TCRdb outputs TRBD1, but without DNA this stays unchecked. The germline CDR1 and CDR2 sequences are KGHSH and LQKENI. This CDR3 comprises 13 residues. The CDR3 reads CASSPGTEETRYF. The entire variable domain, with the rest obtained from reference TRBV18 and TRBJ2-5, is as follows: NAGVMQNPRHLVRRRGQEARLRCSPMKGHSHVYWYRQLPEEGLKFMVYLQKENIIDESGMPKERFSAEFPKEGPSILRIQQVVRGDSAAYFCASSPGTEETRYFGPGTRLLVL.

The V and J genes are TRBV7-2 and TRBJ2-7; the D call from TCRdb, TRBD2, cannot be confirmed without DNA. The CDR3 runs to 16 residues. Germline V gene data show CDR1 as SGHTA and CDR2 as FQGNSA. The CDR3: CASSLGTSRPSYEQYF.

The gene calls are TRBV5-5 and TRBJ2-2; TCRdb's D call, TRBD1, is unchecked because there is no DNA. The CDR3 extends over 16 amino acids. Germline V gives CDR1 SGHKS, CDR2 YYEKEE (reference sequence). CDR3 residues: CASRFGDRDGTGELFF.

The rearrangement links TRBV19 to TRBJ2-7; the D call from TCRdb, TRBD2, cannot be confirmed without DNA. CDR3 length equals 18 residues. The germline V gene has CDR1 LNHDA and CDR2 SQIVND (reference sequence). Here the CDR3 reads CASTPQGGWPMEGYEQYF.

V and J are TRBV6-1 and TRBJ2-1; TCRdb selects TRBD1, and the lack of DNA leaves this call unchecked. The CDR3 loop spans 15 amino acids. CDR1 and CDR2 (germline): MNHNS, SASEGT. The CDR3: CASTRGGTLRDEQFF.

The J gene is TRBJ2-1, the V gene TRBV5-4; absent DNA, TCRdb's TRBD2 call cannot be checked. CDR1 is SGHNT and CDR2 is YYREEE in the germline V gene (reference sequence). CDR3 length equals 15 residues. The CDR3 loop reads CASSPTAGVLNEQFF.

CDR3 sequence reads: CASRRPGQGFTGELFF. V and J are TRBV6-1 and TRBJ2-2; the TCRdb call, TRBD1, lacks DNA for checking. The CDR3 length is 16 residues. Per germline, CDR1 MNHNS and CDR2 SASEGT.

The chain carries TRBV20-1 and TRBJ2-7. This CDR3 has 14 residues. Looked up from germline, CDR1 is DFQATT and CDR2 is SNEGSKA (reference sequence). The CDR3 sequence is CSARDPGNSYEQYF.

The chain uses TRBV5-1 and TRBJ2-2; TCRdb names TRBD2, which stays unverified in the absence of DNA. The germline gives CDR1 SGHRS, CDR2 YFSETQ. The CDR3 extends over 16 amino acids. The CDR3 sequence: CASGPSNSANTGELFF.